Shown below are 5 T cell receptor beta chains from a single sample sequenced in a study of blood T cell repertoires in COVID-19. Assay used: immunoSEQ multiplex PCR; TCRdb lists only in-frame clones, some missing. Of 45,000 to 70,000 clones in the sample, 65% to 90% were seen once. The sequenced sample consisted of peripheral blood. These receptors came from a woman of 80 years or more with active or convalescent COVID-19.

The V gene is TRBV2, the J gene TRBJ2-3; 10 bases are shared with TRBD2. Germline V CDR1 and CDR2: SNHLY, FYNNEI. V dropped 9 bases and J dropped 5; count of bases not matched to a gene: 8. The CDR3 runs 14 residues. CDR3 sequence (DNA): TGTGCCAGTGGGGCTAGCGGGGGCGGAGATACGCAGTATTTT. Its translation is CASGASGGGDTQYF.

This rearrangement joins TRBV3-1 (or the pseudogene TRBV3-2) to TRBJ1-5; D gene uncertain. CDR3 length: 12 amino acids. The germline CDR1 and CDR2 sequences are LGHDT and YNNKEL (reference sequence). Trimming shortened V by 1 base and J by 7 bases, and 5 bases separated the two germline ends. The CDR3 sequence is CASSQGGQPQHF. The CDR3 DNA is TGTGCCAGCAGCCAAGGAGGACAGCCCCAGCATTTT.

CDR3 coding DNA: TGTGCCAGCAGCCCCGGGACAGCCAACTACGAGCAGTACTTC. It specifies CASSPGTANYEQYF. The chain couples TRBV7-8 to TRBJ2-7, with TRBD1 matching over 7 bases. V dropped 5 bases and J dropped 3; count of bases not matched to a gene: 7. CDR1 and CDR2 (germline): SGHVS, FQNEAQ. The CDR3 has 14 residues.

The CDR3 here is CASRRERGSSEAFF. The CDR3 DNA follows: TGTGCCAGCAGGAGGGAAAGGGGGTCCTCTGAAGCTTTCTTT. This sequence joins TRBV27 and TRBJ1-1, with D possibly being TRBD1 (6 bases). The CDR3 length is 14 residues. CDR1 and CDR2 from the germline V gene are MNHEY and SMNVEV (reference sequence). V was pared by 6 bases and J by 6 bases, with 17 bases between.

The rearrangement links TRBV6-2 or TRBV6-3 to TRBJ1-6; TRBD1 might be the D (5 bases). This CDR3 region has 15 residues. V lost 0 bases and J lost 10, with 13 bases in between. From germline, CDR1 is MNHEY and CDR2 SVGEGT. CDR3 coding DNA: TGTGCCAGCAGTTACTCGGGACCCGGGGGGTCACCCCTCCACTTT. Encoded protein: CASSYSGPGGSPLHF.